Presented here are 5 T cell receptor beta chains from one specimen sequenced in a study of vaccination effects on CD4 cells after COVID-19. For these TCRs, the target antigens are not known. CD4+ T cells were isolated after about eleven days of culture. Participants each got two BNT162b2 or mRNA-1273 vaccine doses. The assay was immunoSEQ multiplex PCR, and TCRdb's table has in-frame clones only and misses some. The data contain 30,000 or so clones, just under 75% of them singletons. The material sequenced was CD4+ T cells from PBMCs cultured without peptide, taken after COVID-19 vaccination. These receptors were taken from a human donor who received a COVID-19 vaccine.

The rearrangement uses TRBV30 and TRBJ2-3, with 10 bases matching TRBD2. Germline CDR1 and CDR2: GTSNPN and SVGIG (reference sequence). The CDR3 is 15 residues long. V lost 2 bases to trimming and J lost 1 base; unmatched junction nucleotides: 3. The CDR3 nucleotides are TGTGCCTGGAGTCTAGCGGGGGTACGCACAGATACGCAGTATTTT. Its translation is CAWSLAGVRTDTQYF.

The gene calls are TRBV7-2 and TRBJ1-2, with D perhaps TRBD1 (5 bases). The CDR3 runs to 14 residues. Germline-derived CDR1 and CDR2 are SGHTA and FQGNSA. Trimming shortened V by 5 bases and J by 3 bases, and 13 bases separated the two germline ends. DNA of the CDR3: TGTGCCAGCAGCCCTTCCGGGACTGACTATGGCTACACCTTC. This codes for CASSPSGTDYGYTF.

The sample holds one count of this clone. This chain uses TRBV24-1 with TRBJ2-3; D may be TRBD2 (6 bases). Per the germline V gene, CDR1 is KGHDR and CDR2 is SFDVKD. The CDR3 length is 19 residues. Deletions cut 3 bases from V and 0 bases from J, with 21 bases between. The CDR3: CATSDPPPRGSGSTDTQYF. Written as DNA, the CDR3 is TGTGCCACCAGTGATCCACCTCCCCGGGGTAGCGGTAGCACAGATACGCAGTATTTT.

The chain recombines TRBV20-1 with TRBJ2-7, with unresolved D. V lost 3 bases and J lost 4, with 19 bases in between. Germline lookup yields CDR1 DFQATT and CDR2 SNEGSKA (reference sequence). The CDR3 contains 15 residues. Here the CDR3 DNA reads TGCAGTGCTAGTTGGCCATTAGGGCAGCCTTACGAGCAGTACTTC. Translation gives CSASWPLGQPYEQYF.

This clone was detected a few times. The V call is TRBV30, the J call TRBJ2-3; unclear D gene. The germline V and J ends were trimmed by 5 bases and 2 bases, with 8 bases remaining between them. The CDR3 contains 12 residues. Germline V gene data show CDR1 as GTSNPN and CDR2 as SVGIG (reference sequence). This CDR3 reads CAWGTFTDTQYF. The CDR3, as DNA: TGTGCCTGGGGAACCTTCACAGATACGCAGTATTTT.